A single sample is the source of the 18 T cell receptor beta chains below, sequenced in a study of regulatory T cells in long-lasting Graves disease (dated by TCRdb to the early 2020s). Libraries were made using multiplex PCR. The data were produced on an Illumina HiSeq 4000. To build TCR beta libraries, CDR3 regions were amplified by Arm-PCR using iRepertoire HTBI primers. TCRdb reprocessed the public reads (quality trimming at Q25 with fastp, clone calling with MiXCR) and kept in-frame beta chains. Every distinct CDR3 protein forms one entry, paired with its most common genes and DNA. This sample holds some 340,000 distinct CDR3 sequences; roughly 23% were observed only once. Together, the top ten hold around 30% of the sample. This sample's time point label indicates: persistent/refractory GD, antithyroid drugs over 5 years with positive TRAb. For both TCR sequencing and RNA sequencing, RNA was extracted from PBMCs using TRIzol.

This specimen was peripheral blood mononuclear cells (PBMCs), taken when the disease was refractory, from a patient treated with antithyroid drugs. These receptors were obtained from a woman in her 40s with Graves disease. Donor details come from another sample of the same person, matched by shared clones.

This clonotype was detected a few times. The CDR3 is CATTGPGFYEQYF. Here the CDR3 DNA reads TGTGCCACCACAGGACCAGGATTTTACGAGCAGTACTTC. This chain connects TRBV19 to TRBJ2-7; D is possibly TRBD1 (5 bases). V dropped 10 bases and J dropped 4 bases, with 17 bases sitting between them. The germline V gene has CDR1 LNHDA and CDR2 SQIVND (reference sequence). CDR3 size: 13 residues.

The genes are TRBV10-2 and TRBJ1-1, with D possibly TRBD1 on 5 matching bases. Trimming removed 7 bases from V and 1 base from J, with 13 bases in between. The CDR3 is made up of 14 amino acids. Germline-derived CDR1 and CDR2 are WSHSY and SAAADI. The CDR3 region is CASIFGRENTEAFF. The CDR3 DNA is TGCGCCAGCATATTTGGCAGGGAGAACACTGAAGCTTTCTTT.

There are many counts of this clonotype. The chain uses TRBV29-1 and TRBJ2-7; possibly TRBD1 for D (6 bases). Looked up from germline, CDR1 is SQVTM and CDR2 is ANQGSEA. The length of the CDR3 is 14 residues. V dropped 2 bases and J dropped 0 bases, with 11 bases sitting between them. The CDR3 spells CSVEKGVDSYEQYF. CDR3 DNA: TGCAGCGTTGAAAAGGGGGTAGACTCCTACGAGCAGTACTTC.

The chain is built from TRBV27 and TRBJ2-7; D unresolved. Germline CDR1 and CDR2: MNHEY and SMNVEV (reference sequence). The V gene lost 2 bases and the J gene lost 2 bases, with 7 bases spanning the gap. This CDR3 comprises 13 residues. CDR3 bases: TGTGCCAGCAGTTTACGGGTTACCTACGAGCAGTACTTC. As protein: CASSLRVTYEQYF.

The V and J genes are TRBV9 and TRBJ1-6; no clear D. The CDR3 covers 12 residues. Germline CDR1 SGDLS, CDR2 YYNGEE. Trimming stripped 4 bases from V and 9 bases from J, with 8 bases between. The CDR3 DNA follows: TGTGCCAGCAGCACCCACGGTTCACCCCTCCACTTT. It yields the protein CASSTHGSPLHF.

For this clonotype: With a much larger clone just one base away, this may be a read error. This CDR3 is CASSLLGPGDLEQYF. The DNA of the CDR3 is TGTGCCAGCAGCTTACTTGGTCCTGGGGATCTCGAGCAGTACTTC. This chain connects TRBV7-9 to TRBJ2-7; no clear D. Deletions cut 2 bases from V and 6 bases from J, with 17 bases between. CDR3 length: 15 amino acids. Germline lookup yields CDR1 SEHNR and CDR2 FQNEAQ (reference sequence).

Many counts were recorded for this clonotype. This rearrangement joins TRBV11-2 to TRBJ2-5; D gene uncertain. This CDR3 is 13 amino acids long. V lost 1 base to trimming and J lost 5 bases, with 8 bases between them. Germline CDR1 is SGHAT and CDR2 is FQNNGV. CDR3 loop: CASSLVVGETQYF. CDR3 sequence (DNA): TGTGCCAGCAGCTTAGTTGTAGGCGAGACCCAGTACTTC.

This clonotype came up a few times. The chain couples TRBV28 to TRBJ2-1; D is perhaps TRBD2 (5 bases). CDR3 length equals 16 residues. CDR1 and CDR2 from the germline V gene are MDHEN and SYDVKM. V shed 1 base and J shed 0 bases, with 10 bases lying between them. The CDR3: CASSLFAGLSYNEQFF. For the CDR3, the DNA is TGTGCCAGCAGTTTATTCGCGGGCCTCTCCTACAATGAGCAGTTCTTC.

This clonotype came up many times. The genes are TRBV12-3 or TRBV12-4 and TRBJ2-5, with 14 bases identical to TRBD2. V was pared by 6 bases and J by 4 bases, with 7 bases of the junction left unmatched. The CDR3 loop spans 16 amino acids. This CDR3 is CASSPGLAGGGETQYF. The CDR3, as DNA: TGTGCCAGCAGCCCAGGACTAGCGGGAGGTGGAGAGACCCAGTACTTC.

This clonotype appeared a few times. The rearrangement joins TRBV20-1 to TRBJ2-7; 8 nucleotides agree with TRBD2. The V and J ends lost 6 bases and 2 bases, in that order; junction bases with no gene match: 9. The germline V gene encodes CDR1 DFQATT and CDR2 SNEGSKA (reference sequence). The CDR3 has 14 residues. CDR3 coding DNA: TGCAGTGCCCTTAGCGGGATTCTAACCTACGAGCAGTACTTC. It is translated as CSALSGILTYEQYF.

This clonotype has at least ten counts. Here the CDR3 DNA reads TGTGCCAGCAGTCAGACCCAGGGCTGGGAACAGTACTTC. Its translation: CASSQTQGWEQYF. The rearrangement joins TRBV2 to TRBJ2-7; D might be TRBD1 (5 bases). CDR3 length equals 13 residues. Germline V gene sequence: CDR1 SNHLY, CDR2 FYNNEI. The V end lost 5 bases, the J end lost 10 bases, and 18 bases lay between the germline ends.

This clonotype was picked up a small number of times. This chain uses TRBV11-2 with TRBJ2-2, with TRBD1 matching over 9 bases. The CDR3 has 16 amino acids. V shed 6 bases and J 3 bases; nucleotides not matched to a gene: 8. Germline CDR1 and CDR2: SGHAT and FQNNGV. CDR3 amino acids: CASRIPGQGHTGELFF. The CDR3 DNA reads as TGTGCCAGCAGAATCCCGGGACAGGGCCACACCGGGGAGCTGTTTTTT.

The chain is built from TRBV27 and TRBJ1-1, with 8 nucleotides matching TRBD1. Germline trimming cut 1 base from V and 3 bases from J; bases unmatched to any gene: 7. This CDR3 spans 16 amino acids. Per the germline V gene, CDR1 is MNHEY and CDR2 is SMNVEV (reference sequence). The CDR3 reads CASSLLSLTGDTEAFF. CDR3 sequence (DNA): TGTGCCAGCAGTTTATTGTCCTTGACAGGGGACACTGAAGCTTTCTTT.

The chain combines TRBV18 with TRBJ1-2; tentatively, D is TRBD1 (6 bases). Trimming left V 6 bases short and J 10 bases short, with 15 bases between. This CDR3 region has 12 residues. The germline V gene encodes CDR1 KGHSH and CDR2 LQKENI. The CDR3 DNA follows: TGTGCCAGCTCCCCAGGGAAGGGGGACTACACCTTC. Translated, it gives CASSPGKGDYTF.

Many counts were recorded for this clonotype. This chain joins TRBV2 and TRBJ2-5; the D is unclear. CDR3 length: 12 residues. In germline, CDR1 is SNHLY, CDR2 FYNNEI. V gave up 4 bases and J gave up 3 bases, with 6 bases separating them. The DNA of the CDR3 is TGTGCCAGCAGTGGATTCGAAGAGACCCAGTACTTC. Its translation: CASSGFEETQYF.

This clonotype appeared a few times. The CDR3: CASSYRGDRRANEQFF. Written as DNA, the CDR3 is TGTGCCAGCAGTTACAGGGGGGACAGAAGGGCCAATGAGCAGTTCTTC. The chain recombines TRBV6-5 with TRBJ2-1, with D tentatively TRBD1 (7 bases). The CDR3 runs to 16 residues. CDR1 and CDR2 (germline): MNHEY, SVGAGI. Trimming took 2 bases from V and 6 from J, leaving 17 bases between them.

The table lists this clonotype with a few counts. The rearrangement uses TRBV20-1 and TRBJ2-3; possibly TRBD1 for D (5 bases). This CDR3 region has 12 residues. The V gene's germline CDR1 is DFQATT and CDR2 SNEGSKA (reference sequence). Between the trimmed V and J ends, which lost 3 bases and 4 bases, there was a span of 8 bases. This CDR3 reads CSARTVPDTQYF. The CDR3 bases are TGCAGTGCTAGGACAGTCCCAGATACGCAGTATTTT.

This clonotype was counted a few times. The gene calls are TRBV27 and TRBJ2-5, with 13 bases identical to TRBD2. The CDR3 spans 16 residues. V lost 2 bases, J lost 5 bases, and 5 bases stayed unmatched. Germline CDR1 MNHEY, CDR2 SMNVEV (reference sequence). For the CDR3, the DNA is TGTGCCAGCAGTTTAACTAGCGGGAGGGCCAGGGAGACCCAGTACTTC. It yields the protein CASSLTSGRARETQYF.